The 15 T cell receptor beta chains below come from one sample, sequenced in a study of PD-1 blockade in classical Hodgkin lymphoma. The protocol was immunoSEQ multiplex PCR, while the TCRdb copy is restricted to in-frame clones and leaves out a portion. Among 45,000 to 55,000 clones listed, roughly 80% were seen once. All trial patients relapsed after autologous stem cell transplantation. The specimen was peripheral blood mononuclear cells (PBMCs), collected at baseline. These receptors were taken from a human donor with classical Hodgkin lymphoma.

The rearrangement joins TRBV30 to TRBJ1-2; no clear D gene. Germline-derived CDR1 and CDR2 are GTSNPN and SVGIG (reference sequence). V lost 3 bases and J 5 bases, leaving 16 bases between the germline ends. This CDR3 comprises 14 residues. The CDR3 sequence: CAWRSRTIYYGYTF. DNA of the CDR3: TGTGCCTGGAGGAGCAGGACGATTTATTATGGCTACACCTTC.

The V gene is TRBV30, the J gene TRBJ2-2, with D unresolved. The CDR3 runs to 16 residues. Trimming cost V 1 base and J 0 bases, with 12 bases left between them. Looked up from germline, CDR1 is GTSNPN and CDR2 is SVGIG (reference sequence). The CDR3 region has the DNA TGTGCCTGGAGTGCAAGAACAGACTCGAACACCGGGGAGCTGTTTTTT. Amino acid sequence: CAWSARTDSNTGELFF.

A few counts support this clone. The V gene is TRBV2, the J gene TRBJ2-7; 7 positions match TRBD1. From germline, CDR1 is SNHLY and CDR2 FYNNEI. This CDR3 region has 16 residues. The V and J ends lost 7 bases and 6 bases, in that order; junction bases with no gene match: 18. The DNA of the CDR3 is TGTGCCAGCACCCCTGATCCGCCTAGACAGGGACGCGAGCAGTACGTC. This codes for CASTPDPPRQGREQYV.

V gene TRBV5-1 combines with J gene TRBJ2-3; D is possibly TRBD2 (5 bases). CDR3 length: 15 residues. Trimming left V 2 bases short and J 4 bases short, with 14 bases between. CDR1 is SGHRS, CDR2 YFSETQ, per germline. The CDR3 DNA sequence: TGCGCCAGCAGCTTCACTAGATACGGATCAGATACGCAGTATTTT. Translated: CASSFTRYGSDTQYF.

This clone showed up just once. This chain uses TRBV27 with TRBJ2-1; D is ambiguous. The CDR3 runs to 11 residues. Trimming removed 8 bases from V and 7 bases from J, with 9 bases in between. Germline values: CDR1 MNHEY, CDR2 SMNVEV (reference sequence). CDR3 sequence (DNA): TGTGCCAGCGCCCTAGGGAATGAGCAGTTCTTC. It specifies CASALGNEQFF.

The chain joins TRBV7-6 to TRBJ2-1; a possible D gene is TRBD1 (6 bases). The CDR3 sequence is 17 residues long. Germline assignment: CDR1 SGHVS and CDR2 FNYEAQ. V was trimmed by 1 base and J by 3 bases, leaving 16 bases between them. CDR3 coding DNA: TGTGCCAGCAGCTTAGTCAATTTCGAACAGGGCTACAATGAGCAGTTCTTC. Translating gives CASSLVNFEQGYNEQFF.

This clone has only one observation. The rearrangement links TRBV21-1 to TRBJ1-5; the table's D call, TRBD1, has no DNA check behind it. TRBV21-1 has pseudogene status. This CDR3 comprises 18 residues. The CDR3: CASSKTGTGQGFNQPQHF. The CDR3 DNA follows: TGTGCCAGCAGCAAAACAGGTACGGGACAGGGCTTTAATCAGCCCCAGCATTTT.

This clone was seen once. The chain combines TRBV10-3 with TRBJ1-1, with 8 bases aligning to TRBD1. The CDR3 totals 13 residues. CDR1 and CDR2 from the germline V gene are ENHRY and SYGVKD. V shed 7 bases and J 6 bases; nucleotides not matched to a gene: 7. CDR3 amino acids: CAITGQGTAEAFF. The CDR3 nucleotides read TGTGCCATCACCGGACAGGGTACGGCTGAAGCTTTCTTT.

A few counts support this clone. This chain joins TRBV25-1 and TRBJ1-1, with D possibly TRBD1 on 6 matching bases. V was shortened by 3 bases and J by 1 base, with 12 bases between the two germline ends. Germline CDR1 reads MGHDK; CDR2 reads SYGVNS. This CDR3 region has 15 residues. CDR3 sequence: CASSEPQGQNTEAFF. The CDR3 coding sequence is TGTGCCAGCAGTGAGCCACAGGGACAGAACACTGAAGCTTTCTTT.

The chain uses TRBV27 and TRBJ2-1; 12 bases are shared with TRBD2. Germline V gene data show CDR1 as MNHEY and CDR2 as SMNVEV (reference sequence). The CDR3 totals 14 residues. J was trimmed by 7 bases and V by 9 bases; bases with no gene match: 7. This CDR3 is CASRLAGVYNEQFF. CDR3 DNA sequence: TGTGCCAGTCGACTAGCGGGAGTGTATAATGAGCAGTTCTTC.

V usage is TRBV19 and J usage is TRBJ2-1, with TRBD2 as a possible D gene (6 bases). The CDR3 runs to 13 residues. Trimming stripped 4 bases from V and 14 bases from J, with 18 bases between. Germline lookup yields CDR1 LNHDA and CDR2 SQIVND (reference sequence). In nucleotides, the CDR3 is TGTGCCAGTAGTAGGGAAACCGGGACTGGCAAGTTCTTC. This gives the protein CASSRETGTGKFF.

J is TRBJ2-5 and V is TRBV10-3, with 12 positions matching TRBD2. V shed 6 bases and J 5 bases; nucleotides not matched to a gene: 7. Looked up from germline, CDR1 is ENHRY and CDR2 is SYGVKD. CDR3 length: 15 residues. CDR3: CAISLTSGRGETQYF. The CDR3 bases are TGTGCCATCAGCTTGACTAGCGGGAGAGGGGAGACCCAGTACTTC.

This sequence joins TRBV4-3 and TRBJ2-7; D tentatively reads TRBD1 or TRBD2 (6 bases each). The CDR3 totals 15 residues. The V gene lost 4 bases and the J gene lost 5 bases, with 18 bases spanning the gap. The germline V gene encodes CDR1 LGHNA and CDR2 YSLEER. The CDR3 reads CASSRVQGGVDEQYF. The CDR3 region has the DNA TGCGCCAGCAGCCGAGTACAGGGAGGAGTAGACGAGCAGTACTTC.

In this sample, this clone turned up a few times. The gene calls are TRBV4-3 and TRBJ2-3, with 7 bases fitting TRBD2. Germline CDR1 LGHNA, CDR2 YSLEER. CDR3 size: 15 residues. With 1 base clipped from V and 2 bases from J, the junction kept 3 bases outside the gene matches. The CDR3 region has the DNA TGCGCCAGCAGCCAAGGAAGCGGGACCACAGATACGCAGTATTTT. Translation gives CASSQGSGTTDTQYF.

In this sample, this clone turned up a few times. The genes are TRBV4-3 and TRBJ2-1; 7 bases are shared with TRBD2. Trimming removed 1 base from V and 5 bases from J; junction bases left unmatched: 11. Germline V gives CDR1 LGHNA, CDR2 YSLEER. The CDR3 is 17 amino acids. The CDR3 nucleotides read TGCGCCAGCAGCCAAGCATTCCTCCGGCGGGGGAACAATGAGCAGTTCTTC. It specifies CASSQAFLRRGNNEQFF.